This T cell receptor beta chain was recovered during a study of cytomegalovirus exposure and HLA in healthy donors. Use of 60 Vbeta and 13 Jbeta primers characterized the PCR. Libraries were prepared by immunoSEQ multiplex PCR; TCRdb keeps only in-frame clonotypes and omits some of them. The profile shows some 210,000 clones, almost 80% of them singletons. CDR1 and CDR2 (germline): MNHEY, SVGAGI. The CDR3 has 14 residues. The ends lost 6 bases at V and 5 bases at J; junction bases unmatched: 7. The sequencing sample was made of PBMCs. The genes are TRBV6-5 and TRBJ2-5, with 9 bases matching TRBD2. The sequence came from a male donor in good health and CMV-seronegative. The CDR3 nucleotides read TGTGCCAGCAGCCCCACGCGGGGGGGGGAGACCCAGTACTTC. This translates into CASSPTRGGETQYF.